Sequencing of this T cell receptor beta chain was carried out in a study of human T cells and chemical hapten exposure. As to time point: patch test 1, 2 weeks after DPC sensitization. The treatment was: therapeutic diphenylcyclopropenone sensitization with weekly scalp DPC. TCRdb ran MiXCR on the RACE reads and lists one entry per CDR3 protein. Of approximately 71,000 distinct CDR3 sequences listed, more than 8% were seen once; the top ten hold approximately 3%. This CDR3 is 15 amino acids long. Trimming at V came to 0 bases and at J to 3 bases, leaving 6 bases not matched to a gene. The V gene's germline CDR1 is DFQATT and CDR2 SNEGSKA (reference sequence). This clonotype was counted a few times.

The source was whole blood, collected in connection with sensitization to the hapten diphenylcyclopropenone (DPC). The J gene is TRBJ2-3, the V gene TRBV20-1; 7 positions match TRBD2. The receptor was derived from a woman in her forties with alopecia areata. Some clones in this sample may be carry-over from other donors' samples. The CDR3 coding sequence is TGCAGTGCTAGAGATGTCCTAGCGGCAACAGATACGCAGTATTTT. It translates to CSARDVLAATDTQYF.